One and the same sample provided the 26 T cell receptor beta chains below, sequenced in a study of blood T cells in healthy people across ages. Primed by a sample-barcoded 5' primer and a J-beta primer mix, a second PCR proceeded for 7 to 11 cycles. One entry per CDR3 protein, called by TCRdb with MiXCR from the 5' RACE reads. The sample holds 1.5 million to 2 million distinct CDR3 sequences; roughly 27% are singletons and the top ten take 7.7%. Sample: blood. All receptors come from a woman aged 25 to 39 in good health.

The CDR3 DNA follows: TGCGCCAGCAGCCAAAGGACAGGGAGCGAGAAACCACCTATGTATGGCTACACCTTC. This sequence encodes CASSQRTGSEKPPMYGYTF. The V and J genes are TRBV5-1 and TRBJ1-2; 8 nucleotides line up with TRBD1. Germline trimming cut 4 bases from V and 5 bases from J; bases unmatched to any gene: 22. The CDR3 is made up of 19 amino acids. Germline assignment: CDR1 SGHRS and CDR2 YFSETQ.

This clonotype was recorded a few times. A read error may be the cause here, since a much bigger clone is one base away. The CDR3 is CACRERDNRHEQFF. CDR3 in DNA: TGTGCCTGCAGAGAGCGGGACAACCGACATGAGCAGTTCTTC. The chain uses TRBV12-3 or TRBV12-4 and TRBJ2-7; weak D call: TRBD2 (7 bases). The J call could be wrong; TRBJ2-1 is a better fit for the DNA end. This CDR3 has 14 amino acids.

The chain couples TRBV20-1 to TRBJ2-3, with D hard to call. Germline-derived CDR1 and CDR2 are DFQATT and SNEGSKA (reference sequence). Trimming cost V 0 bases and J 2 bases, with 12 bases left between them. The length of the CDR3 is 15 residues. The CDR3 DNA follows: TGCAGTGCTAGAGATCCGGTAGCCATCACAGATACGCAGTATTTT. Translated, it gives CSARDPVAITDTQYF.

The CDR3: CASSLDGQTHEAFF. CDR3 coding DNA: TGTGCCAGCAGCTTAGATGGGCAGACCCATGAAGCTTTCTTT. The gene calls are TRBV7-9 and TRBJ1-1, with D uncertain. Trimming removed 1 base from V and 7 bases from J, with 13 bases in between. The CDR3 loop spans 14 amino acids. Per the germline V gene, CDR1 is SEHNR and CDR2 is FQNEAQ (reference sequence). Full variable domain (missing parts from reference TRBV7-9 and TRBJ1-1): DTGVSQNPRHKITKRGQNVTFRCDPISEHNRLYWYRQTLGQGPEFLTYFQNEAQLEKSRLLSDRFSAERPKGSFSTLEIQRTEQGDSAMYLCASSLDGQTHEAFFGQGTRLTVV.

This chain connects TRBV28 to TRBJ1-5, with 8 bases that match TRBD1. The CDR3 totals 13 residues. V lost 8 bases, J lost 4 bases, and 4 bases stayed unmatched. The V gene's germline CDR1 is MDHEN and CDR2 SYDVKM. CDR3 DNA sequence: TGTGCCAGCCGGGACAGGCGAAATCAGCCCCAGCATTTT. It encodes CASRDRRNQPQHF.

The chain employs TRBV29-1 and TRBJ2-7; tentatively, D is TRBD2 (5 bases). Germline CDR1 reads SQVTM; CDR2 reads ANQGSEA. The CDR3 length is 11 residues. CDR3 sequence (DNA): TGCAACCTGCCCCGGGAAGAAGAGCAGTACTTC. Residues: CNLPREEEQYF.

Only a few counts were recorded for this clonotype. The gene calls are TRBV3-1 and TRBJ2-7; TRBD2 might be the D (5 bases). The CDR3 consists of 14 residues. CDR1 and CDR2 (germline): LGHDT, YNNKEL (reference sequence). V lost 4 bases and J 0 bases, leaving 10 bases between the germline ends. The CDR3, as DNA: TGTGCCAGCAGCCGTAGCGAGGCCTCCTACGAGCAGTACTTC. Translated: CASSRSEASYEQYF.

This clonotype has only one observation. A much larger clone differs by one base, so this may be a read error. The chain combines TRBV12-3 or TRBV12-4 with TRBJ2-6, with D maybe TRBD2 (6 bases). This CDR3 is 14 amino acids long. Trimming shortened V by 5 bases and J by 11 bases, and 16 bases separated the two germline ends. CDR3 DNA sequence: TGTGCCAGCAGTCTCTCCGGAGGGTTGGACGTCCTGACTTTC. Translating it yields CASSLSGGLDVLTF.

In regard to this clonotype: Sequence at one end of the junction differs from germline and may be a read error. The rearrangement joins TRBV5-1 to TRBJ1-2, with D possibly TRBD1 on 5 matching bases. The CDR3 sequence is 15 residues long. Germline CDR1 reads SGHRS; CDR2 reads YFSETQ. DNA of the CDR3: TGCGCCAGCAGCTTGGTAGGGGCCTCTAACAATGGCTACACCTTC. It specifies CASSLVGASNNGYTF.

The count of this clonotype is one. The gene calls are TRBV4-2 and TRBJ2-5; no clear D. The DNA end favors TRBJ2-7, so the J call may be wrong. This CDR3 region has 13 residues. CDR1 LGHNA and CDR2 YNFKEQ come from the germline V gene. The CDR3 spells CASSQGFGYEQYF. The CDR3 DNA reads as TGTGCCAGCAGCCAGGGCTTCGGTTACGAGCAGTACTTC.

This clonotype turned up a few times. This sequence joins TRBV7-6 and TRBJ2-3; D is perhaps TRBD1 or TRBD2 (6 bases each). V gave up 5 bases and J gave up 2 bases, with 20 bases separating them. Germline CDR1 is SGHVS and CDR2 is FNYEAQ. This CDR3 region has 17 residues. CDR3 nucleotide sequence: TGTGCCAGCAGCCTTACACTGGGGGGCCGTGTCACAGATACGCAGTATTTT. As protein: CASSLTLGGRVTDTQYF.

The rearrangement joins TRBV6-1 to TRBJ1-1; 7 bases align to TRBD1. CDR3 length equals 13 residues. With 8 bases clipped from V and 8 bases from J, the junction kept 11 bases outside the gene matches. Germline CDR1 MNHNS, CDR2 SASEGT. The CDR3 sequence: CASARADRVEAFF. The CDR3 nucleotides are TGTGCCAGCGCAAGAGCCGACAGGGTCGAAGCTTTCTTT.

The CDR3 reads CSVVTIPAGGYTF. As DNA, the CDR3 is TGCAGCGTTGTGACAATCCCCGCGGGTGGCTACACCTTC. The chain links TRBV29-1 to TRBJ1-2; no firm D call. Germline V lookup: CDR1 SQVTM, CDR2 ANQGSEA. This CDR3 region has 13 residues. V was pared by 4 bases and J by 7 bases, with 16 bases between.

This clonotype has a count of ten or more. V and J are TRBV15 and TRBJ2-1; D may be TRBD1 (5 bases). Trimming removed 0 bases from V and 6 bases from J, with 12 bases in between. This CDR3 contains 15 residues. Germline V gives CDR1 LNHNV, CDR2 YYDKDF (reference sequence). The CDR3 sequence: CATSRDKGLVNEQFF. The DNA for the CDR3 is TGTGCCACCAGCAGAGATAAGGGGCTGGTCAATGAGCAGTTCTTC.

Comments on this clonotype: Just one base apart from a much larger clone, this may be a read error. The chain links TRBV20-1 to TRBJ2-1; 8 nucleotides align to TRBD2. The trim removed 3 bases at V and 8 bases at J, leaving 12 bases unmatched. CDR3 length equals 15 residues. Germline values: CDR1 DFQATT, CDR2 SNEGSKA (reference sequence). CDR3 residues: CSASVSAGGRHEQFF. The CDR3 DNA is TGCAGTGCTAGTGTATCGGCTGGCGGGAGGCATGAGCAGTTCTTC.

This clonotype was seen repeatedly, ten times or more. This rearrangement joins TRBV3-1 to TRBJ1-6; 8 bases are shared with TRBD1. This CDR3 has 12 residues. V dropped 8 bases and J dropped 9; count of bases not matched to a gene: 3. Germline V gene data show CDR1 as LGHDT and CDR2 as YNNKEL (reference sequence). The DNA for the CDR3 is TGTGCCAGCGGACAGGGTACTTCACCCCTCCACTTT. Translated: CASGQGTSPLHF.

The gene calls are TRBV7-9 and TRBJ2-5, with no clear D. The better agreement between TRBJ2-7 and the DNA end casts doubt on the J call. This CDR3 spans 14 amino acids. Germline assignment: CDR1 SEHNR and CDR2 FQNEAQ (reference sequence). CDR3 sequence: CASSSRADAYEQYF. The CDR3 nucleotides are TGTGCCAGCAGCTCAAGGGCAGATGCCTACGAGCAGTACTTC.

This sequence joins TRBV12-3 or TRBV12-4 and TRBJ2-1, with D perhaps TRBD1 (6 bases). V was trimmed by 8 bases and J by 7 bases, leaving 18 bases between them. CDR3 length equals 14 residues. CDR3 DNA: TGTGCCAGCCGCCGACAGGACGTAAAGAATGAGCAGTTCTTC. Translation gives CASRRQDVKNEQFF.

The sample holds a few counts of this clonotype. The V and J genes are TRBV15 and TRBJ2-7; 8 bases agree with TRBD1. The length of the CDR3 is 14 residues. The J segment lost 2 bases and the V segment lost 1 base, leaving 1 base of the junction unmatched. Germline V gene data show CDR1 as LNHNV and CDR2 as YYDKDF (reference sequence). The chain's CDR3 is CATSRGTGPYEQYF. CDR3 in DNA: TGTGCCACCAGCAGAGGGACAGGGCCCTACGAGCAGTACTTC.

The V call is TRBV20-1, the J call TRBJ2-3, with D maybe TRBD2 (6 bases). The V gene lost 5 bases and the J gene lost 6 bases, with 21 bases spanning the gap. The CDR3 runs 15 residues. Germline CDR1 is DFQATT and CDR2 is SNEGSKA (reference sequence). The CDR3 loop is CSALPRDWASDTQYF. CDR3 nucleotides: TGCAGTGCTCTTCCCCGGGACTGGGCTAGTGATACGCAGTATTTT.

This clonotype was counted between two and nine times. V usage is TRBV20-1 and J usage is TRBJ2-4, with TRBD2 matching 11 bases. V was pared by 1 base and J by 0 bases, with 5 bases of the junction left unmatched. From germline, CDR1 is DFQATT and CDR2 SNEGSKA (reference sequence). The CDR3 spans 17 residues. This CDR3 is CSARVTSGDLAKNIQYF. CDR3 nucleotide sequence: TGCAGTGCTAGAGTGACTAGCGGGGATCTAGCCAAAAACATTCAGTACTTC.

This clonotype was detected a few times. The chain joins TRBV20-1 to TRBJ2-1; no clear D. The CDR3 is 11 amino acids. The V gene's germline CDR1 is DFQATT and CDR2 SNEGSKA (reference sequence). Trimming pared 1 base from V and 8 bases from J, leaving 6 bases between. As DNA, the CDR3 is TGCAGTGCTAGAGCTGTCGATGAGCAGTTCTTC. Residues: CSARAVDEQFF.

This clonotype was counted ten times or more. V is TRBV12-3 or TRBV12-4 and J is TRBJ1-1, with D possibly being TRBD1 (5 bases). The V gene lost 3 bases and the J gene lost 1 base, with 9 bases spanning the gap. The CDR3 is made up of 14 amino acids. The CDR3 region is CASSLQGTNTEAFF. CDR3 nucleotides: TGTGCCAGCAGTTTGCAGGGTACGAACACTGAAGCTTTCTTT.

The chain links TRBV20-1 to TRBJ2-1; 15 positions agree with TRBD2. In germline, CDR1 is DFQATT, CDR2 SNEGSKA (reference sequence). The CDR3 sequence is 15 residues long. V gave up 5 bases and J gave up 6 bases; unmatched junction bases: 5. The CDR3 loop is CSAEPGLAGGNEQFF. In nucleotides, the CDR3 is TGCAGTGCTGAACCGGGACTAGCGGGAGGCAATGAGCAGTTCTTC.

V gene TRBV10-3 combines with J gene TRBJ2-5; no firm D call. Germline CDR1 and CDR2: ENHRY and SYGVKD. There are 13 residues in the CDR3. V lost 4 bases, J lost 3 bases, and 9 bases lay in between. CDR3 nucleotides: TGTGCCATCAGTGGTAAGGCGGAAGAGACCCAGTACTTC. Translating gives CAISGKAEETQYF.

This clonotype was counted at least ten times. The chain links TRBV9 to TRBJ2-5; weak D call: TRBD1 (5 bases). Trimming pared 1 base from V and 2 bases from J, leaving 12 bases between. The CDR3 length is 15 residues. CDR1 is SGDLS and CDR2 is YYNGEE in the germline V gene. CDR3 in amino acids: CASSVRQKGQETQYF. The DNA of the CDR3 is TGTGCCAGCAGCGTACGACAGAAGGGGCAAGAGACCCAGTACTTC.